These 19 T cell receptor beta chains were all obtained from the same sample, sequenced in a study of T cells in Graves' hyperthyroidism and ophthalmopathy. There were TCR beta CDR3 regions amplified from RNA transcripts. With the HTBI primer set, the TCR CDR3 went through a first round of RT-PCR. TCRdb fed the multiplex PCR reads into MiXCR, producing one record per CDR3 protein. This table has approximately 330,000 distinct CDR3 sequences, roughly 23% appearing once. What was sequenced was blood. The origin of the receptors is a woman aged 50 to 60 with Graves' hyperthyroidism.

The chain links TRBV5-1 to TRBJ2-5; TRBD1 aligns across 10 bases. Looked up from germline, CDR1 is SGHRS and CDR2 is YFSETQ. The V and J ends lost 4 bases and 4 bases, in that order; junction bases with no gene match: 10. The CDR3 has 16 amino acids. In DNA form, the CDR3 reads TGCGCCAGCAGCCCGATAGGGACAGGGGATTCAGAGACCCAGTACTTC. Its protein is CASSPIGTGDSETQYF.

CDR3 protein: CSARDQGSLNTEAFF. The DNA for the CDR3 is TGCAGTGCTAGGGATCAGGGGTCCCTGAACACTGAAGCTTTCTTT. The chain couples TRBV20-1 to TRBJ1-1, with D maybe TRBD1 (6 bases). This CDR3 region has 15 residues. The V end lost 3 bases, the J end lost 0 bases, and 14 bases lay between the germline ends. CDR1 and CDR2 (germline): DFQATT, SNEGSKA (reference sequence).

The V gene is TRBV28, the J gene TRBJ1-5; D gene unclear. This CDR3 spans 12 amino acids. The germline CDR1 and CDR2 sequences are MDHEN and SYDVKM. V lost 6 bases, J lost 7 bases, and 10 bases lay in between. The chain's CDR3 is CASRGIGQPQHF. In DNA form, the CDR3 reads TGTGCCAGCAGGGGGATCGGACAGCCCCAGCATTTT.

A remark on this clonotype: A clone one base away is much larger, so this may be a read error. The V gene is TRBV2, the J gene TRBJ2-7; the match to TRBD2 covers 12 bases. This CDR3 has 15 amino acids. After removal of 3 bases from V and 7 bases from J, the junction contained 7 bases not matched to a gene. Germline V gene lookup returns CDR1 SNHLY and CDR2 FYNNEI. The CDR3 loop reads CASSDPLAGGPEQYF. The CDR3 region has the DNA TGTGCCAGCAGTGATCCCCTAGCGGGAGGGCCTGAGCAGTACTTC.

This clonotype has ten or more counts. The V gene is TRBV20-1, the J gene TRBJ1-6; 7 bases agree with TRBD1. V lost 0 bases to trimming and J lost 7 bases; unmatched junction nucleotides: 6. Germline loops: CDR1 DFQATT, CDR2 SNEGSKA (reference sequence). This CDR3 is 15 amino acids long. Written as DNA, the CDR3 is TGCAGTGCTAGAGAAAACAGGGGTAGGAATTCACCCCTCCACTTT. This translates into CSARENRGRNSPLHF.

The chain carries TRBV10-3 and TRBJ2-5, with 10 bases fitting TRBD1. Looked up from germline, CDR1 is ENHRY and CDR2 is SYGVKD. Unmatched junction bases numbered 7, after V lost 7 bases and J lost 8 bases. The CDR3 is made up of 13 amino acids. DNA of the CDR3: TGTGCCATCACTCGGGACAGGGGAAGTACCCAGTACTTC. It codes for CAITRDRGSTQYF.

This chain connects TRBV20-1 to TRBJ2-2; 11 positions agree with TRBD1. The CDR3 runs to 15 residues. With 1 base clipped from V and 2 bases from J, the junction kept 0 bases outside the gene matches. Germline CDR1 DFQATT, CDR2 SNEGSKA (reference sequence). The CDR3 sequence: CSARGTGGNTGELFF. The CDR3 DNA follows: TGCAGTGCTAGAGGGACAGGGGGCAACACCGGGGAGCTGTTTTTT.

This clonotype has just a few counts. V and J are TRBV28 and TRBJ2-3; TRBD2 might be the D (6 bases). The CDR3 loop spans 15 amino acids. CDR1 and CDR2 from the germline V gene are MDHEN and SYDVKM. Trimming cost V 3 bases and J 4 bases, with 14 bases left between them. CDR3 region: CASSFAGPRADTQYF. DNA of the CDR3: TGTGCCAGCAGTTTCGCGGGACCGAGGGCAGATACGCAGTATTTT.

This clonotype was observed a handful of times. This chain connects TRBV7-8 to TRBJ2-3, with D uncertain. The V gene lost 2 bases and the J gene lost 4 bases, with 13 bases spanning the gap. This CDR3 contains 15 residues. The V gene's germline CDR1 is SGHVS and CDR2 FQNEAQ. CDR3 in DNA: TGTGCCAGCAGCTTAACCGCCGGAATCGCAGATACGCAGTATTTT. It specifies CASSLTAGIADTQYF.

This clonotype has a count of ten or more. The chain recombines TRBV10-3 with TRBJ2-2; TRBD1 matches 7 bases. The V and J ends lost 7 bases and 1 base, in that order; junction bases with no gene match: 6. CDR3 length: 15 residues. CDR1 and CDR2 (germline): ENHRY, SYGVKD. The CDR3 sequence is CAITPDRLNTGELFF. The CDR3 nucleotides are TGTGCCATCACACCGGACAGGTTGAACACCGGGGAGCTGTTTTTT.

This clonotype has ten or more counts. J is TRBJ2-3 and V is TRBV10-3; D could derive from TRBD1 or TRBD2 (5 bases each). V was shortened by 3 bases and J by 9 bases, with 22 bases between the two germline ends. The V gene's germline CDR1 is ENHRY and CDR2 SYGVKD. The CDR3 covers 16 residues. The CDR3 reads CAISEGPHPGPMTQYF. The CDR3 DNA reads as TGTGCCATCAGTGAAGGCCCTCACCCGGGACCCATGACGCAGTATTTT.

This clonotype was observed at least ten times. The chain joins TRBV18 to TRBJ1-4; no firm D call. The CDR3 is made up of 15 amino acids. CDR1 is KGHSH, CDR2 LQKENI, per germline. V was trimmed by 4 bases and J by 2 bases, leaving 11 bases between them. For the CDR3, the DNA is TGTGCCAGCTCACAGAACAGTGCGACTAATGAAAAACTGTTTTTT. It encodes CASSQNSATNEKLFF.

This clonotype was picked up many times. The chain combines TRBV7-3 with TRBJ2-4; 8 positions match TRBD2. CDR3 length: 15 residues. The V segment lost 5 bases and the J segment 5 bases; nucleotides outside the gene matches: 8. The germline V gene encodes CDR1 SGHTA and CDR2 FQGTGA. The CDR3 reads CASSAGAGLENIQYF. The CDR3 DNA reads as TGTGCCAGCAGCGCGGGAGCGGGACTAGAAAACATTCAGTACTTC.

This clonotype showed up just a few times. This chain connects TRBV10-2 to TRBJ2-1; TRBD2 aligns across 10 bases. Germline trimming cut 11 bases from V and 6 bases from J; bases unmatched to any gene: 13. Germline V CDR1 and CDR2: WSHSY, SAAADI. CDR3 length: 15 amino acids. CDR3: CASSLLAGRFNEQFF. Written as DNA, the CDR3 is TGCGCCTCATCATTACTAGCGGGGAGATTCAATGAGCAGTTCTTC.

This clonotype was counted many times. V gene TRBV10-3 combines with J gene TRBJ1-1; no definite D call. The CDR3 sequence is 14 residues long. V was cut by 2 bases and J by 5 bases, with 12 bases left in between. Germline loops: CDR1 ENHRY, CDR2 SYGVKD. The CDR3 loop is CAISEEDWVTEAFF. In DNA, the CDR3 is TGTGCCATCAGTGAGGAGGATTGGGTAACTGAAGCTTTCTTT.

This clonotype turned up a few times. The rearrangement uses TRBV6-2 or TRBV6-3 and TRBJ1-2; D unresolved. Germline lookup yields CDR1 MNHEY and CDR2 SVGEGT. This CDR3 has 12 amino acids. V lost 7 bases and J lost 9, with 15 bases in between. CDR3 DNA: TGTGCCAGCACCCCCCGGCCGGCGCGCTACACCTTC. This gives the protein CASTPRPARYTF.

About this clonotype itself: This could be a read error, since a much larger clone is one nucleotide away. The chain employs TRBV6-5 and TRBJ1-1; no clear D gene. The V gene lost 4 bases and the J gene lost 0 bases, with 12 bases spanning the gap. The CDR3 covers 15 residues. CDR1 is MNHEY and CDR2 is SVGAGI in the germline V gene. The CDR3 loop is CASSCGGGMNTEAFF. The CDR3 DNA reads as TGTGCCAGCAGTTGCGGTGGTGGCATGAACACTGAAGCTTTCTTT.

The sample holds many counts of this clonotype. V gene TRBV3-1 combines with J gene TRBJ1-4; maybe TRBD1 (5 bases). Trimming took off 4 bases at V and 8 bases at J, with 20 bases between the two ends. The CDR3 sequence is 16 residues long. Germline V gene lookup returns CDR1 LGHDT and CDR2 YNNKEL (reference sequence). The CDR3 nucleotides are TGTGCCAGCAGCCCCCTATCCGGGGGATCGAAGGAAAAACTGTTTTTT. Its protein product is CASSPLSGGSKEKLFF.

This clonotype occurred many times. The V and J genes are TRBV20-1 and TRBJ2-1, with a tentative D call TRBD2 (6 bases). The CDR3 is 14 residues long. The germline CDR1 and CDR2 sequences are DFQATT and SNEGSKA (reference sequence). V was cut by 1 base and J by 2 bases, with 9 bases left in between. This CDR3 is CSARGRAPYNEQFF. The CDR3 nucleotides read TGCAGTGCTAGAGGGAGGGCCCCCTACAATGAGCAGTTCTTC.